This T cell receptor beta chain comes out of a study of neurological immune-mediated disorders. CDR1 is SGHTA, CDR2 FQGNSA, per germline. The CDR3 is 16 amino acids. J lost 1 base, V lost 2 bases, and 6 bases had no gene match. The unsorted libraries had their origin in 2 million PBMCs stored at -80 C. The cDNA came from 5'RACE, which used 10-nucleotide random UMIs. One entry per CDR3 protein, called by TCRdb with MiXCR from the 5' RACE reads. The sample lists 130,000 or so distinct CDR3 sequences, 3% to 3.5% seen once, with 1% to 1.5% in the top ten. This clonotype was found many times. This chain joins TRBV7-2 and TRBJ2-3, with 7 positions matching TRBD1. Input material: PBMCs. The receptor was isolated from a woman in her thirties with multiple sclerosis. Here the CDR3 DNA reads TGTGCCAGCAGCTTATATGCTGGGACAGGCACAGATACGCAGTATTTT. Its translation is CASSLYAGTGTDTQYF.